Listed below are T cell receptor beta chains from one sample, sequenced in a study of blood T cell repertoires in COVID-19. Assay used: immunoSEQ multiplex PCR; TCRdb lists only in-frame clones, some missing. The repertoire holds about 280,000 clones, with approximately 88% as singletons. Sequencing was done on a sample of peripheral blood. Receptor source: a man aged 50 to 60 with acute or convalescent COVID-19. CDR3s include the opening cysteine and the closing phenylalanine or tryptophan. The D gene is left open where the match is weak. Clone size is not always given. Where it is, it says once, few, many or a class for expanded clones.

>TRBJ2-1|TRBD2|-|TRBV20-1
TGCAGTGCTAGTGGAGCGGGGAGCTACAATGAGCAGTTCTTC
CSASGAGSYNEQFF
>TRBJ2-6|-|-|TRBV19
TGTGCCAGTACTACGGTGTCAGGGACTGGGGCCAACGTCCTGACTTTC
CASTTVSGTGANVLTF
>TRBJ2-7|-|-|TRBV4-1
TGCGCCAGCAGCCAAGGGCATTCCTACGAGCAGTACTTC
CASSQGHSYEQYF
>TRBJ1-5|-|-|TRBV3-1/TRBV3-2
TGTGCCAGCAGCCACTACACGGGGGGTCAGCCCCAGCATTTT
CASSHYTGGQPQHF
>TRBJ1-4|TRBD1|-|TRBV2
TGTGCCAGCAGTGAGGGTGGGGACAGATATGAAAAACTGTTTTTT
CASSEGGDRYEKLFF
>TRBJ2-5|TRBD2|-|TRBV2
TGTGCCAGCAGTGAAGCAACCGCTAGCGGGGGAGAGACCCAGTACTTC
CASSEATASGGETQYF
>TRBJ2-3|-|-|TRBV29-1
TGCAGCGTCCTTATAGGGGGAGATACGCAGTATTTT
CSVLIGGDTQYF
>TRBJ1-5|TRBD1|-|TRBV6-6
TGTGCCAGCAGAGTGCCCACCGGGACAGGGGCCCAGCCCCAGCATTTT
CASRVPTGTGAQPQHF
>TRBJ1-5|TRBD1|-|TRBV4-2
TGTGCCAGCAGCCCTGCCCAGGGGGGAGATCAGCCCCAGCATTTT
CASSPAQGGDQPQHF
>TRBJ2-3|-|once|TRBV30
TGTGCCTGGAGTGTACACAGGGGGGGATCAGATACGCAGTATTTT
CAWSVHRGGSDTQYF
>TRBJ2-2|TRBD1|few|TRBV10-3
TGTGCCACCCGGACAGGGAACACCGGGGAGCTGTTTTTT
CATRTGNTGELFF
>TRBJ2-3|-|-|TRBV4-1
TGCGCCAGCAGCCAAGAACCCCCCATTCGGGGCACAGATACGCAGTATTTT
CASSQEPPIRGTDTQYF
>TRBJ2-2|TRBD1|-|TRBV19
TGTGCCAGTAGTTACCGGACAGGGGTGAACACCGGGGAGCTGTTTTTT
CASSYRTGVNTGELFF
>TRBJ2-5|TRBD1|-|TRBV5-1
TGCGCCAGCAGCTTTTCCGGGACAGTCCTCGCGGGAGAGACCCAGTACTTC
CASSFSGTVLAGETQYF
>TRBJ2-4|-|-|TRBV10-3
TGTGCCATCAGTGACTCGAGGACCAAAAACATTCAGTACTTC
CAISDSRTKNIQYF
>TRBJ2-5|-|-|TRBV11-2
TGTGCCAGCAGCCGTTTGGGGCCCTCCCAAGAGACCCAGTACTTC
CASSRLGPSQETQYF
>TRBJ2-7|TRBD1|-|TRBV6-6
TGTGCCAGCAGTAAAACAGGGGGGTTTCTCTACGAGCAGTACTTC
CASSKTGGFLYEQYF
>TRBJ1-1|-|-|TRBV7-2
TGTGCCAGCAGCTTATCCCGGACTCAGAACACTGAAGCTTTCTTT
CASSLSRTQNTEAFF
>TRBJ2-2|TRBD2|-|TRBV2
TGTGCCACCCAGCCTAGCGGGGGGGCCGGGGAGCTGTTTTTT
CATQPSGGAGELFF